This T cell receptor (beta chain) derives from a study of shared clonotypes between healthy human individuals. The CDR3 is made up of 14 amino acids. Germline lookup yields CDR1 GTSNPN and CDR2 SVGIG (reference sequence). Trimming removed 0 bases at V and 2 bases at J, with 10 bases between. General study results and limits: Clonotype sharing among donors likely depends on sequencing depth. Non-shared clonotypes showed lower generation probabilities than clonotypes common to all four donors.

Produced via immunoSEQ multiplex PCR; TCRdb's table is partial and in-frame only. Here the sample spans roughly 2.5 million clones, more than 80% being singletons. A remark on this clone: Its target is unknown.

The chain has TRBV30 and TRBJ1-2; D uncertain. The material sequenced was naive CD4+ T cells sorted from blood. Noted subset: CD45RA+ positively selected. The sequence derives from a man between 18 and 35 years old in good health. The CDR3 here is CAWSVGTLNYGYTF. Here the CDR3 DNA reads TGTGCCTGGAGTGTAGGCACCCTGAACTATGGCTACACCTTC.